Shown below are 27 T cell receptor beta chains from a single sample sequenced in a study of shared clonotypes between healthy human individuals. This table comes from immunoSEQ multiplex PCR, and its TCRdb copy is limited to in-frame clones, with some not included. The table includes some 480,000 clones, around three quarters detected once. Material for sequencing was PBMCs. These receptors were collected from a woman between 40 and 50 years old in good health. Some clones in this sample may be carry-over from other donors' samples.

This chain joins TRBV28 and TRBJ1-1, with D possibly TRBD1 on 5 matching bases. Germline values: CDR1 MDHEN, CDR2 SYDVKM. With 6 bases removed from V and 5 bases from J, the gap between germline ends came to 16 bases. The CDR3 runs to 14 residues. The CDR3 nucleotides are TGTGCCAGCAGCGATAGGGGTTGGGTTACTGAAGCTTTCTTT. Translated: CASSDRGWVTEAFF. Full variable domain (outside the CDR3, taken from reference TRBV28 and TRBJ1-1): DVKVTQSSRYLVKRTGEKVFLECVQDMDHENMFWYRQDPGLGLRLIYFSYDVKMKEKGDIPEGYSVSREKKERFSLILESASTNQTSMYLCASSDRGWVTEAFFGQGTRLTVV.

The V gene is TRBV11-2, the J gene TRBJ2-1, with 7 nucleotides matching TRBD1. J lost 3 bases, V lost 4 bases, and 9 bases had no gene match. This CDR3 is built from 16 residues. Germline V lookup: CDR1 SGHAT, CDR2 FQNNGV. The CDR3 protein is CASSYTPGQNYNEQFF. The DNA for the CDR3 is TGTGCCAGCAGCTACACGCCGGGACAGAACTACAATGAGCAGTTCTTC.

The chain recombines TRBV30 with TRBJ2-1; D is unclear. This CDR3 has 12 amino acids. The germline CDR1 and CDR2 sequences are GTSNPN and SVGIG (reference sequence). The ends were cut back, 0 bases at V and 15 bases at J, with 15 bases in the middle. For the CDR3, the DNA is TGTGCCTGGAGTGTACGAGGAGACGAGAGGTTCTTC. Protein: CAWSVRGDERFF. The entire variable domain, with the rest obtained from reference TRBV30 and TRBJ2-1, is as follows: SQTIHQWPATLVQPVGSPLSLECTVEGTSNPNLYWYRQAAGRGLQLLFYSVGIGQISSEVPQNLSASRPQDRQFILSSKKLLLSDSGFYLCAWSVRGDERFFGPGTRLTVL.

The chain is built from TRBV15 and TRBJ2-7, with 8 bases matching TRBD2. Germline trimming cut 0 bases from V and 7 bases from J; bases unmatched to any gene: 8. CDR1 LNHNV and CDR2 YYDKDF come from the germline V gene (reference sequence). The CDR3 has 15 amino acids. The CDR3 DNA sequence: TGTGCCACCAGCAGAGATAGAGCGGGAGTCGGTGAGCAGTACTTC. This codes for CATSRDRAGVGEQYF. Drawing the rest from reference TRBV15 and TRBJ2-7, the complete variable domain is DAMVIQNPRYQVTQFGKPVTLSCSQTLNHNVMYWYQQKSSQAPKLLFHYYDKDFNNEADTPDNFQSRRPNTSFCFLDIRSPGLGDTAMYLCATSRDRAGVGEQYFGPGTRLTVT.

The chain uses TRBV7-3 and TRBJ2-7; 14 nucleotides align to TRBD2. The CDR3 has 17 amino acids. J lost 5 bases, V lost 5 bases, and 11 bases had no gene match. CDR1 is SGHTA, CDR2 FQGTGA, per germline. CDR3 sequence: CASSPGLAGDSIHEQYF. The DNA of the CDR3 is TGTGCCAGCAGCCCGGGACTAGCGGGAGATAGTATCCACGAGCAGTACTTC. Using reference TRBV7-3 and TRBJ2-7 for the parts outside the CDR3, the full variable domain is GAGVSQTPSNKVTEKGKYVELRCDPISGHTALYWYRQSLGQGPEFLIYFQGTGAADDSGLPNDRFFAVRPEGSVSTLKIQRTERGDSAVYLCASSPGLAGDSIHEQYFGPGTRLTVT.

The rearrangement uses TRBV9 and TRBJ1-1, with D maybe TRBD1 (6 bases). The CDR3 is 14 amino acids. V gave up 0 bases and J gave up 1 base, with 7 bases separating them. Germline V lookup: CDR1 SGDLS, CDR2 YYNGEE. The CDR3 spells CASSVVQGNTEAFF. The CDR3 bases are TGTGCCAGCAGCGTAGTACAGGGGAACACTGAAGCTTTCTTT.

The rearrangement uses TRBV6-1 and TRBJ2-7; D call uncertain. Germline loops: CDR1 MNHNS, CDR2 SASEGT. The CDR3 runs to 11 residues. With 3 bases removed from V and 7 bases from J, the gap between germline ends came to 7 bases. The CDR3 DNA sequence: TGTGCCAGCAGTGACCATAGGGAGCAGTACTTC. This codes for CASSDHREQYF.

This chain links TRBV6-4 with TRBJ1-5; D possibly corresponds to TRBD1 (5 bases). Germline CDR1 and CDR2: MRHNA and SNTAGT. Deletions cut 6 bases from V and 6 bases from J, with 15 bases between. The length of the CDR3 is 14 residues. The CDR3 loop reads CASSEGEEGQPQHF. CDR3 coding DNA: TGTGCCAGCAGCGAAGGGGAGGAAGGTCAGCCCCAGCATTTT.

This clone was seen just once. V is TRBV7-3 and J is TRBJ2-2; D gene unclear. This CDR3 comprises 11 residues. Trimming shortened V by 6 bases and J by 6 bases, and 5 bases separated the two germline ends. The germline gives CDR1 SGHTA, CDR2 FQGTGA. CDR3 protein: CASSGSGELFF. CDR3 bases: TGTGCCAGCAGTGGTTCCGGGGAGCTGTTTTTT.

The genes are TRBV7-8 and TRBJ2-7; possible D gene TRBD2, 5 bases. The V gene's germline CDR1 is SGHVS and CDR2 FQNEAQ. V was trimmed by 1 base and J by 3 bases, leaving 10 bases between them. The CDR3 is 14 amino acids. CDR3 in amino acids: CASSLVSVGYEQYF. CDR3 DNA: TGTGCCAGCAGCTTAGTTAGCGTAGGCTACGAGCAGTACTTC.

The chain joins TRBV7-2 to TRBJ2-3, with 14 bases lining up with TRBD2. The CDR3 loop spans 17 amino acids. Germline-derived CDR1 and CDR2 are SGHTA and FQGNSA. V trimming: 2 bases; J trimming: 3 bases; junction bases outside the gene matches: 4. This CDR3 reads CASSLFGTSGRTDTQYF. Written as DNA, the CDR3 is TGTGCCAGCAGCTTATTTGGGACTAGCGGGAGAACAGATACGCAGTATTTT.

Concerning this clone itself: The junction does not match germline at one end; this may be a read error. The chain is built from TRBV19 and TRBJ1-2; the D gene is possibly TRBD1 (5 bases). The germline V gene encodes CDR1 LNHDA and CDR2 SQIVND (reference sequence). The CDR3 spans 16 residues. DNA for the CDR3: TGTGCCAGCAGTAAGGGGACGGCAATTCGCGGCTATGGCTACACCTTC. Translated: CASSKGTAIRGYGYTF.

This clone was seen at least ten times. The CDR3 reads CASSGQGANEQFF. The CDR3 DNA follows: TGCGCCAGCAGCGGCCAGGGGGCAAATGAGCAGTTCTTC. The V call is TRBV5-1, the J call TRBJ2-1, with TRBD1 identical over 8 bases. The V segment lost 4 bases and the J segment 7 bases; nucleotides outside the gene matches: 4. The germline CDR1 and CDR2 sequences are SGHRS and YFSETQ. This CDR3 comprises 13 residues. Combining the CDR3 with reference TRBV5-1 and TRBJ2-1 gives the whole variable domain KAGVTQTPRYLIKTRGQQVTLSCSPISGHRSVSWYQQTPGQGLQFLFEYFSETQRNKGNFPGRFSGRQFSNSRSEMNVSTLELGDSALYLCASSGQGANEQFFGPGTRLTVL.

The chain links TRBV14 to TRBJ1-5, with D hard to call. This CDR3 region has 13 residues. Looked up from germline, CDR1 is SGHDN and CDR2 is FVKESK. With 3 bases removed from V and 4 bases from J, the gap between germline ends came to 7 bases. This chain's CDR3 is CASSHGDNQPQHF. The CDR3 region has the DNA TGTGCCAGCAGCCACGGGGATAATCAGCCCCAGCATTTT.

This clone was picked up one time. This sequence joins TRBV28 and TRBJ2-1; D is ambiguous. Germline assignment: CDR1 MDHEN and CDR2 SYDVKM. Trimming removed 4 bases at V and 10 bases at J, with 11 bases between. CDR3 length: 12 residues. The CDR3 region is CASSSPVKEQFF. The CDR3 nucleotides are TGTGCCAGCAGTTCCCCGGTAAAGGAGCAGTTCTTC. Full variable domain (outside the CDR3, taken from reference TRBV28 and TRBJ2-1): DVKVTQSSRYLVKRTGEKVFLECVQDMDHENMFWYRQDPGLGLRLIYFSYDVKMKEKGDIPEGYSVSREKKERFSLILESASTNQTSMYLCASSSPVKEQFFGPGTRLTVL.

The CDR3 sequence is CASSLEHWTSGYNEQFF. DNA for the CDR3: TGTGCCAGCAGCTTAGAGCACTGGACTAGCGGCTACAATGAGCAGTTCTTC. The rearrangement links TRBV7-2 to TRBJ2-1; 10 nucleotides line up with TRBD2. Germline values: CDR1 SGHTA, CDR2 FQGNSA. This CDR3 is 17 amino acids long. V trimming: 1 base; J trimming: 3 bases; junction bases outside the gene matches: 6. Variable domain in full (rest from reference TRBV7-2 and TRBJ2-1): GAGVSQSPSNKVTEKGKDVELRCDPISGHTALYWYRQSLGQGLEFLIYFQGNSAPDKSGLPSDRFSAERTGGSVSTLTIQRTQQEDSAVYLCASSLEHWTSGYNEQFFGPGTRLTVL.

The chain carries TRBV5-4 and TRBJ2-5, with 7 bases fitting TRBD1. Trimming took 4 bases from V and 5 from J; bases not matched to a gene: 11. The germline V gene encodes CDR1 SGHNT and CDR2 YYREEE (reference sequence). This CDR3 comprises 15 residues. The CDR3 nucleotides read TGTGCCAGCAGCCCGGGGTTAGGGGGCACGGAGACCCAGTACTTC. This codes for CASSPGLGGTETQYF. Full variable domain (missing parts from reference TRBV5-4 and TRBJ2-5): ETGVTQSPTHLIKTRGQQVTLRCSSQSGHNTVSWYQQALGQGPQFIFQYYREEENGRGNFPPRFSGLQFPNYSSELNVNALELDDSALYLCASSPGLGGTETQYFGPGTRLLVL.

The chain joins TRBV5-4 to TRBJ2-7; 9 nucleotides line up with TRBD1. V dropped 0 bases and J dropped 4; count of bases not matched to a gene: 11. CDR1 and CDR2 (germline): SGHNT, YYREEE (reference sequence). The CDR3 runs to 17 residues. The CDR3 DNA sequence: TGTGCCAGCAGCTTGGGAGGAACCGGGACAGGGATATACGAGCAGTACTTC. Protein: CASSLGGTGTGIYEQYF.

V usage is TRBV23-1 and J usage is TRBJ1-2, with TRBD1 as a possible D gene (6 bases). TRBV23-1 qualifies as an ORF whose function is uncertain. Trimming shortened V by 8 bases and J by 7 bases, and 23 bases separated the two germline ends. CDR3 size: 15 residues. The CDR3 DNA sequence: TGCGCCAGCGGGGAGGACAGATACAATTTTCGTGGCTACACCTTC. It is translated as CASGEDRYNFRGYTF.

The J gene is TRBJ2-1, the V gene TRBV2, with 12 bases that match TRBD2. V gave up 11 bases and J gave up 2 bases; unmatched junction bases: 4. The CDR3 contains 14 residues. Germline V lookup: CDR1 SNHLY, CDR2 FYNNEI. This chain's CDR3 is CAGSSGRAYNEQFF. The CDR3 nucleotides are TGTGCCGGTTCTAGCGGGAGGGCCTACAATGAGCAGTTCTTC.

Details on this clone: A read error may produce the germline difference seen at one junction end. The V gene is TRBV6-5, the J gene TRBJ2-7; weak D call: TRBD2 (6 bases). The CDR3 length is 14 residues. Germline V lookup: CDR1 MNHEY, CDR2 SVGAGI. This CDR3 is CAISERSGVDEQYF. CDR3 nucleotide sequence: TGTGCCATCAGTGAGCGGTCGGGGGTGGACGAGCAGTACTTC.

This chain links TRBV5-1 with TRBJ2-1; 8 nucleotides agree with TRBD2. The length of the CDR3 is 12 residues. Looked up from germline, CDR1 is SGHRS and CDR2 is YFSETQ. The junction had 2 bases not matched to a gene; V was cut back by 5 bases and J by 7 bases. The CDR3 sequence: CASRPGGNEQFF. Here the CDR3 DNA reads TGCGCCAGCAGACCGGGGGGGAATGAGCAGTTCTTC.

This clone was seen many times. The chain has TRBV11-2 and TRBJ2-1, with D unresolved. The CDR3 runs 16 residues. Per germline, CDR1 SGHAT and CDR2 FQNNGV. V lost 4 bases to trimming and J lost 0 bases, with 13 bases between them. The CDR3 coding sequence is TGTGCCAGCAGCTCCTGGACGGCCAGCTCCTACAATGAGCAGTTCTTC. Translation: CASSSWTASSYNEQFF.

The V and J genes are TRBV5-1 and TRBJ2-1; D is uncertain. The CDR3 has 15 amino acids. The germline V gene encodes CDR1 SGHRS and CDR2 YFSETQ. The ends were cut back, 5 bases at V and 0 bases at J, with 12 bases in the middle. The CDR3 region has the DNA TGCGCCAGCAGAAAAGCGAGTAGCTCCTACAATGAGCAGTTCTTC. Amino acids: CASRKASSSYNEQFF.

The chain uses TRBV5-6 and TRBJ2-7; no definite D call. The germline V gene has CDR1 SGHDT and CDR2 YYEEEE. This CDR3 is 13 amino acids long. V was shortened by 3 bases and J by 3 bases, with 10 bases between the two germline ends. This CDR3 reads CASSWGRVYEQYF. CDR3 DNA: TGTGCCAGCAGCTGGGGTCGAGTCTACGAGCAGTACTTC.

V and J are TRBV25-1 and TRBJ2-2; 7 nucleotides align to TRBD2. The germline gives CDR1 MGHDK, CDR2 SYGVNS. This CDR3 comprises 16 residues. Unmatched junction bases numbered 8, after V lost 0 bases and J lost 7 bases. The CDR3 loop is CASSEYIRGDSGELFF. The CDR3 DNA reads as TGTGCCAGCAGTGAATATATCCGGGGGGATAGCGGGGAGCTGTTTTTT.

This sequence joins TRBV28 and TRBJ2-5, with 7 nucleotides matching TRBD2. V trimming: 4 bases; J trimming: 9 bases; junction bases outside the gene matches: 23. The CDR3 sequence is 18 residues long. Germline CDR1 is MDHEN and CDR2 is SYDVKM. CDR3 region: CASSSLRTRQDNRGAQYF. In DNA, the CDR3 is TGTGCCAGCAGTTCCCTTCGAACTCGGCAGGACAACCGGGGGGCCCAGTACTTC. The complete variable domain, with remaining parts taken from reference TRBV28 and TRBJ2-5, reads DVKVTQSSRYLVKRTGEKVFLECVQDMDHENMFWYRQDPGLGLRLIYFSYDVKMKEKGDIPEGYSVSREKKERFSLILESASTNQTSMYLCASSSLRTRQDNRGAQYFGPGTRLLVL.